Listed below are T cell receptor beta chains from one sample, sequenced in a study of blood T cell repertoires in COVID-19. Produced via immunoSEQ multiplex PCR; TCRdb's table is partial and in-frame only. Of some 180,000 clones listed, 75% to 90% are singletons. Sequencing was carried out using peripheral blood. The origin of the receptors is an older woman with acute or convalescent COVID-19. CDR3s include the opening cysteine and the closing phenylalanine or tryptophan. The D gene is left open where the match is weak. Some rows have no size entry. The others give once, few or many, or a class for an expanded clone.

abundance: .; j_gene: TRBJ1-5; d_gene: .; v_gene: TRBV6-5; CDR3nt: TGTGCCAGCTGTCGGGGGTGGAATCAGCCCCAGCATTTT; CDR3aa: CASCRGWNQPQHF
abundance: .; j_gene: TRBJ1-3; d_gene: .; v_gene: TRBV6-5; CDR3nt: TGTGCCAGCAGCGGGGCAGGGGTGGATGGAAACACCATATATTTT; CDR3aa: CASSGAGVDGNTIYF
abundance: .; j_gene: TRBJ2-5; d_gene: TRBD1; v_gene: TRBV7-6; CDR3nt: TGTGCCAGCAGCCAACGGGCGGACAGGGCTGAGACCCAGTACTTC; CDR3aa: CASSQRADRAETQYF
abundance: .; j_gene: TRBJ2-1; d_gene: TRBD2; v_gene: TRBV7-3; CDR3nt: TGTGCCAGCAGCTCCGGGGGAGGGTTGGGAGAGCAGTTCTTC; CDR3aa: CASSSGGGLGEQFF
abundance: .; j_gene: TRBJ1-3; d_gene: TRBD1; v_gene: TRBV5-6; CDR3nt: TGTGCCAGCACAGGGACAGGGAGGGCTGGAAACACCATATATTTT; CDR3aa: CASTGTGRAGNTIYF
abundance: .; j_gene: TRBJ1-1; d_gene: TRBD1; v_gene: TRBV2; CDR3nt: TGTGCCAGCAATACCGGACAGGGGAACACTGAAGCTTTCTTT; CDR3aa: CASNTGQGNTEAFF
abundance: .; j_gene: TRBJ2-1; d_gene: TRBD2; v_gene: TRBV5-1; CDR3nt: TGCGCCAGCAGCCAGGGACTAGCTCTTGTTGGTGCTGAGCAGTTCTTC; CDR3aa: CASSQGLALVGAEQFF
abundance: .; j_gene: TRBJ1-2; d_gene: .; v_gene: TRBV11-2; CDR3nt: TGTGCCAGCAGCTCAGGGGTGTTAGCTAACTATGGCTACACCTTC; CDR3aa: CASSSGVLANYGYTF
abundance: .; j_gene: TRBJ2-5; d_gene: TRBD1; v_gene: TRBV15; CDR3nt: TGTGCCACCAGCAGAGAGACAGGGAAAGAGACCCAGTACTTC; CDR3aa: CATSRETGKETQYF
abundance: few; j_gene: TRBJ2-2; d_gene: TRBD2; v_gene: TRBV28; CDR3nt: TGTGCCACCTTCCTAGCGGGAAGAACCGGGGAGCTGTTTTTT; CDR3aa: CATFLAGRTGELFF
abundance: once; j_gene: TRBJ2-5; d_gene: .; v_gene: TRBV28; CDR3nt: TGTGCCAGCAACACAGCTCAAGAGACCCAGTACTTC; CDR3aa: CASNTAQETQYF
abundance: .; j_gene: TRBJ2-3; d_gene: TRBD2; v_gene: TRBV29-1; CDR3nt: TGCAGCGTTGGCTCGGGAGGGGGCACAGATACGCAGTATTTT; CDR3aa: CSVGSGGGTDTQYF
abundance: .; j_gene: TRBJ2-1; d_gene: .; v_gene: TRBV9; CDR3nt: TGTGCCAGCAGCTTCTTGGCAGGAACCAATTACAATGAGCAGTTCTTC; CDR3aa: CASSFLAGTNYNEQFF
abundance: .; j_gene: TRBJ2-7; d_gene: TRBD1; v_gene: TRBV5-1; CDR3nt: TGCGCCAGCAGATGGGGACAGGAGATACCCTCCTACGAGCAGTACTTC; CDR3aa: CASRWGQEIPSYEQYF
abundance: .; j_gene: TRBJ1-2; d_gene: TRBD1; v_gene: TRBV7-8; CDR3nt: TGTGCCAGCAGCTTAGCGGGACAGGCCATTGAGGGCTACACCTTC; CDR3aa: CASSLAGQAIEGYTF
abundance: .; j_gene: TRBJ2-7; d_gene: TRBD1; v_gene: TRBV6-5; CDR3nt: TGTGCGGTCCAGCCAGGGGGCGACTACGAGCAGTACTTC; CDR3aa: CAVQPGGDYEQYF
abundance: .; j_gene: TRBJ1-2; d_gene: TRBD1; v_gene: TRBV6-5; CDR3nt: TGTGCCAGCATCAGACAGGGAGGCACCAACTATGGCTACACCTTC; CDR3aa: CASIRQGGTNYGYTF
abundance: .; j_gene: TRBJ1-1; d_gene: .; v_gene: TRBV7-9; CDR3nt: TGTGCCAGCAGCCTAAACCAGGGGTACACTGAAGCTTTCTTT; CDR3aa: CASSLNQGYTEAFF
abundance: .; j_gene: TRBJ2-5; d_gene: TRBD1; v_gene: TRBV5-4; CDR3nt: TGTGCCAGCAGCTCGGACAGGGGGCGCATCGGTGAAGAGACCCAGTACTTC; CDR3aa: CASSSDRGRIGEETQYF
abundance: .; j_gene: TRBJ2-5; d_gene: .; v_gene: TRBV11-2; CDR3nt: TGTGCCAGCAGCTTAGATGGGGACTCCCAAGAGACCCAGTACTTC; CDR3aa: CASSLDGDSQETQYF
abundance: once; j_gene: TRBJ1-5; d_gene: TRBD1; v_gene: TRBV19; CDR3nt: TGTGCCAGTGAAGACAGGGTAGGGCAGCCCCAGCATTTT; CDR3aa: CASEDRVGQPQHF
abundance: .; j_gene: TRBJ2-2; d_gene: .; v_gene: TRBV30; CDR3nt: TGTGCCTGGAGGGAAAACTTACAGACCGGGGAGCTGTTTTTT; CDR3aa: CAWRENLQTGELFF
abundance: .; j_gene: TRBJ1-1; d_gene: TRBD1; v_gene: TRBV28; CDR3nt: TGTGCCAGCAGTTTACCCCTAGGGGGCGGCACTGAAGCTTTCTTT; CDR3aa: CASSLPLGGGTEAFF
abundance: .; j_gene: TRBJ2-5; d_gene: TRBD1; v_gene: TRBV10-2; CDR3nt: TGCGCCAGCAGCCGTACCGGGACAGGGTCGTGGGAGACCCAGTACTTC; CDR3aa: CASSRTGTGSWETQYF
abundance: .; j_gene: TRBJ2-7; d_gene: TRBD2; v_gene: TRBV30; CDR3nt: TGTGCCTGGAGGGGGGGACTAGCGGGAAGGGGCTACGAGCAGTACTTC; CDR3aa: CAWRGGLAGRGYEQYF
abundance: .; j_gene: TRBJ1-1; d_gene: .; v_gene: TRBV19; CDR3nt: TGTGCCAGTAGGGAAATTGGAGAAAACACTGAAGCTTTCTTT; CDR3aa: CASREIGENTEAFF
abundance: .; j_gene: TRBJ1-2; d_gene: .; v_gene: TRBV27; CDR3nt: TGTGCCAGCAGTACCTCCCCCCGGGACATTTTCTATGGCTACACCTTC; CDR3aa: CASSTSPRDIFYGYTF
abundance: .; j_gene: TRBJ2-3; d_gene: .; v_gene: TRBV19; CDR3nt: TGTGCCAGTAGTATATTCGGGCTGGCGGGATCGGAAGCAGGGAACCTGGATACGCAGTATTTT; CDR3aa: CASSIFGLAGSEAGNLDTQYF
abundance: .; j_gene: TRBJ1-1; d_gene: TRBD1; v_gene: TRBV6-1; CDR3nt: TGTGCCAGCAGTGAAAATAACGTTAGGGGGCGGACTGAAGCTTTCTTT; CDR3aa: CASSENNVRGRTEAFF
abundance: .; j_gene: TRBJ2-1; d_gene: .; v_gene: TRBV24-1; CDR3nt: TGTGCCACCAGCCGTGGGAGTGACAATGAGCAGTTCTTC; CDR3aa: CATSRGSDNEQFF
abundance: once; j_gene: TRBJ2-3; d_gene: .; v_gene: TRBV6-6; CDR3nt: TGTGCCAGCAGTTACTCAACAGGGACAGATACGCAGTATTTT; CDR3aa: CASSYSTGTDTQYF
abundance: .; j_gene: TRBJ1-5; d_gene: .; v_gene: TRBV7-9; CDR3nt: TGTGCCAGCAGCTTAGGATCACTTAGCAATCAGCCCCAGCATTTT; CDR3aa: CASSLGSLSNQPQHF
abundance: .; j_gene: TRBJ2-1; d_gene: .; v_gene: TRBV13; CDR3nt: TGTGCCAGCAGCTTTGGGACTCAACTCGGTGAGCAGTTCTTC; CDR3aa: CASSFGTQLGEQFF
abundance: .; j_gene: TRBJ1-1; d_gene: .; v_gene: TRBV9; CDR3nt: TGTGCCAGCAGCGTAGATGCGGGGATGAACACTGAAGCTTTCTTT; CDR3aa: CASSVDAGMNTEAFF
abundance: .; j_gene: TRBJ2-3; d_gene: .; v_gene: TRBV5-1; CDR3nt: TGCGCCAGCAGCTTGAGCGGGCCCTCGACAGATACGCAGTATTTT; CDR3aa: CASSLSGPSTDTQYF
abundance: once; j_gene: TRBJ2-5; d_gene: TRBD1; v_gene: TRBV19; CDR3nt: TGTGCCAGTAGACCGACAGGGAGAGAGACCCAGTACTTC; CDR3aa: CASRPTGRETQYF
abundance: .; j_gene: TRBJ1-1; d_gene: TRBD1; v_gene: TRBV4-2; CDR3nt: TGTGCCAGCAGCCAACAACCTCCGGGACAGGGGCTTTCTGAAGCTTTCTTT; CDR3aa: CASSQQPPGQGLSEAFF
abundance: .; j_gene: TRBJ1-1; d_gene: .; v_gene: TRBV5-1; CDR3nt: TGCGCCAGCAGCTTGGTGAGAGACACTGAAGCTTTCTTT; CDR3aa: CASSLVRDTEAFF
abundance: .; j_gene: TRBJ1-2; d_gene: .; v_gene: TRBV28; CDR3nt: TGTGCCAGCAGCCCACAGGGCTATGGCTACACCTTC; CDR3aa: CASSPQGYGYTF
abundance: .; j_gene: TRBJ2-7; d_gene: TRBD2; v_gene: TRBV4-1; CDR3nt: TGCGCCAGCAGCGTGACTAGCGGGGTCTCCTACGAGCAGTACTTC; CDR3aa: CASSVTSGVSYEQYF
abundance: .; j_gene: TRBJ2-7; d_gene: TRBD2; v_gene: TRBV5-1; CDR3nt: TGCGCCAGCAGCTCACTAGCGGCGGGGGGAAGGGAGCAGTACTTC; CDR3aa: CASSSLAAGGREQYF